These T cell receptor beta chains were read from a single sample in a study of blood T cell repertoires in COVID-19. TCRdb keeps only in-frame clones here, not all; method: immunoSEQ multiplex PCR. The table includes approximately 430,000 clones, 70% to 90% detected once. Sequencing was carried out using peripheral blood. All receptors derive from a woman in her 30s with active or convalescent COVID-19. Both conserved end residues are trimmed from each CDR3. Fields, in order: CDR3 protein, CDR3 length, V gene, J gene.

CDR3 protein: ASSLGGRANTEAF
CDR3 length: 13
V gene: TRBV7-2
J gene: TRBJ1-1

CDR3 protein: ASSPLTGVRGAGELF
CDR3 length: 15
V gene: TRBV6-6
J gene: TRBJ2-2

CDR3 protein: ASKSGRGSYNEQF
CDR3 length: 13
V gene: TRBV19
J gene: TRBJ2-1

CDR3 protein: ASSRTGNTEAF
CDR3 length: 11
V gene: TRBV6-5
J gene: TRBJ1-1

CDR3 protein: ASGRDRNSNQPQH
CDR3 length: 13
V gene: TRBV6-5
J gene: TRBJ1-5

CDR3 protein: ASSEVVRGPMNTEAF
CDR3 length: 15
V gene: TRBV6-1
J gene: TRBJ1-1

CDR3 protein: TLGSSYNSPLH
CDR3 length: 11
V gene: TRBV6-5
J gene: TRBJ1-6

CDR3 protein: ALGHLAF
CDR3 length: 7
V gene: TRBV5-4
J gene: TRBJ1-1

CDR3 protein: ASSEVANEQF
CDR3 length: 10
V gene: TRBV6-1
J gene: TRBJ2-1

CDR3 protein: AIRPGGYNEQF
CDR3 length: 11
V gene: TRBV10-3
J gene: TRBJ2-1

CDR3 protein: ASSFVGQNTEAF
CDR3 length: 12
V gene: TRBV7-2
J gene: TRBJ1-1

CDR3 protein: ASSTAQGTNTEAF
CDR3 length: 13
V gene: TRBV27
J gene: TRBJ1-1

CDR3 protein: ASSLRGTGELF
CDR3 length: 11
V gene: TRBV12-3/TRBV12-4
J gene: TRBJ2-2

CDR3 protein: ASSLVHRVGSGANVLT
CDR3 length: 16
V gene: TRBV11-2
J gene: TRBJ2-6

CDR3 protein: ASSLGDRVHEQY
CDR3 length: 12
V gene: TRBV5-1
J gene: TRBJ2-7

CDR3 protein: ASSDRPLAGGNNEQF
CDR3 length: 15
V gene: TRBV10-2
J gene: TRBJ2-1

CDR3 protein: ASSSSGGVSVDEQY
CDR3 length: 14
V gene: TRBV18
J gene: TRBJ2-7

CDR3 protein: ASSLGGRVQHEQF
CDR3 length: 13
V gene: TRBV7-9
J gene: TRBJ2-1

CDR3 protein: ASSHVTGLEAEQF
CDR3 length: 13
V gene: TRBV3-1/TRBV3-2
J gene: TRBJ2-1

CDR3 protein: SVESPKAF
CDR3 length: 8
V gene: TRBV29-1
J gene: TRBJ1-1

CDR3 protein: ASSQVGPSNEQF
CDR3 length: 12
V gene: TRBV3-1/TRBV3-2
J gene: TRBJ2-1

CDR3 protein: ASTRGGANTGELF
CDR3 length: 13
V gene: TRBV6-6
J gene: TRBJ2-2

CDR3 protein: ASSPGTSPREQY
CDR3 length: 12
V gene: TRBV7-6
J gene: TRBJ2-7

CDR3 protein: ASSFRTGKNGYT
CDR3 length: 12
V gene: TRBV5-8
J gene: TRBJ1-2

CDR3 protein: ASQEGLPPQETQY
CDR3 length: 13
V gene: TRBV7-6
J gene: TRBJ2-5

CDR3 protein: ASSLDRGLNTGELF
CDR3 length: 14
V gene: TRBV5-4
J gene: TRBJ2-2

CDR3 protein: ASKRIRGLGNEQF
CDR3 length: 13
V gene: TRBV6-5
J gene: TRBJ2-1

CDR3 protein: ASSQQGASGNTIY
CDR3 length: 13
V gene: TRBV19
J gene: TRBJ1-3

CDR3 protein: ASSLSLGGGRQPQH
CDR3 length: 14
V gene: TRBV5-6
J gene: TRBJ1-5

CDR3 protein: ASTRLAAYNEQF
CDR3 length: 12
V gene: TRBV2
J gene: TRBJ2-1

CDR3 protein: ASSLPVNTEAF
CDR3 length: 11
V gene: TRBV7-2
J gene: TRBJ1-1

CDR3 protein: ASSVKGDTEAF
CDR3 length: 11
V gene: TRBV2
J gene: TRBJ1-1

CDR3 protein: ASSLGLEAF
CDR3 length: 9
V gene: TRBV7-9
J gene: TRBJ1-1

CDR3 protein: ATSDRTSGNTGELF
CDR3 length: 14
V gene: TRBV24-1
J gene: TRBJ2-2

CDR3 protein: ASSEAQVRNQPQH
CDR3 length: 13
V gene: TRBV2
J gene: TRBJ1-5

CDR3 protein: ASSLEGWAENYGYT
CDR3 length: 14
V gene: TRBV5-5
J gene: TRBJ1-2

CDR3 protein: ASSFDPGGWNSPLH
CDR3 length: 14
V gene: TRBV5-5
J gene: TRBJ1-6

CDR3 protein: ASSKTGGNQPQH
CDR3 length: 12
V gene: TRBV19
J gene: TRBJ1-5

CDR3 protein: ASTLSRGLKGNQPQH
CDR3 length: 15
V gene: TRBV19
J gene: TRBJ1-5

CDR3 protein: ASSPDTINYGYT
CDR3 length: 12
V gene: TRBV5-6
J gene: TRBJ1-2

CDR3 protein: ASSWTRLNNSPLH
CDR3 length: 13
V gene: TRBV19
J gene: TRBJ1-6

CDR3 protein: ASSPTVSGTDTQY
CDR3 length: 13
V gene: TRBV5-1
J gene: TRBJ2-3

CDR3 protein: ASSRQGQGTEAF
CDR3 length: 12
V gene: TRBV19
J gene: TRBJ1-1

CDR3 protein: SVAAGYLANEKLF
CDR3 length: 13
V gene: TRBV29-1
J gene: TRBJ1-4

CDR3 protein: ASSDRTGGSTLANYGYT
CDR3 length: 17
V gene: TRBV6-1
J gene: TRBJ1-2

CDR3 protein: ASSEVTPNTGELF
CDR3 length: 13
V gene: TRBV2
J gene: TRBJ2-2

CDR3 protein: ASSSHQGNYGYT
CDR3 length: 12
V gene: TRBV27
J gene: TRBJ1-2

CDR3 protein: ASSTPGQGLNTEAF
CDR3 length: 14
V gene: TRBV5-1
J gene: TRBJ1-1

CDR3 protein: ASTSGMSTDTQY
CDR3 length: 12
V gene: TRBV19
J gene: TRBJ2-3